The 16 T cell receptor beta chains presented below share a single source sample, sequenced in a study of cytomegalovirus exposure and HLA in healthy donors. TCRdb's table, derived via immunoSEQ multiplex PCR, lists solely in-frame clones and lacks some. The table includes 65,000 to 90,000 clones, 85% to 95% detected once. Sequencing was done on a sample of PBMCs. The receptors stem from a man aged 18 to 30 in good health and CMV-seronegative.

The chain has TRBV13 and TRBJ1-2; a weak D match, TRBD1 (6 bases). V was clipped by 4 bases and J by 5 bases, with 26 bases between them. CDR1 PRHDT and CDR2 FYEKMQ come from the germline V gene (reference sequence). The CDR3 length is 18 residues. CDR3 nucleotides: TGTGCCAGCAGCTCCTTTAGTATATCGGACAGCTCGAATTATGGCTACACCTTC. Its protein product is CASSSFSISDSSNYGYTF.

The chain joins TRBV28 to TRBJ1-5; 9 bases agree with TRBD1. Germline V gene data show CDR1 as MDHEN and CDR2 as SYDVKM. J gave up 0 bases and V 8 bases, and 5 bases lay outside the gene matches. This CDR3 spans 15 amino acids. CDR3 sequence reads: CASAGQGYSNQPQHF. The DNA of the CDR3 is TGTGCCAGCGCGGGACAGGGATATAGCAATCAGCCCCAGCATTTT. Supplemented by reference TRBV28 and TRBJ1-5, the full variable domain reads DVKVTQSSRYLVKRTGEKVFLECVQDMDHENMFWYRQDPGLGLRLIYFSYDVKMKEKGDIPEGYSVSREKKERFSLILESASTNQTSMYLCASAGQGYSNQPQHFGDGTRLSIL.

This chain uses TRBV7-2 with TRBJ2-7; TRBD1 aligns across 10 bases. There are 14 residues in the CDR3. Germline V lookup: CDR1 SGHTA, CDR2 FQGNSA. Trimming took 5 bases from V and 6 from J; bases not matched to a gene: 7. The CDR3 region has the DNA TGTGCCAGCAGCCGTGACAGGGGGCCTGGCGAGCAGTACTTC. Translated, it gives CASSRDRGPGEQYF.

The chain recombines TRBV18 with TRBJ1-2; D gene unclear. V was clipped by 2 bases and J by 5 bases, with 15 bases between them. This CDR3 is 15 amino acids long. CDR1 and CDR2 from the germline V gene are KGHSH and LQKENI. CDR3 residues: CASSPDRTAGYGYTF. In DNA, the CDR3 is TGTGCCAGCTCACCAGACCGGACCGCGGGTTATGGCTACACCTTC.

Written as DNA, the CDR3 is TGTGCCTGGAGACAAAGGGGGTGGACTGAAGCTTTCTTT. Residues: CAWRQRGWTEAFF. The J gene is TRBJ1-1, the V gene TRBV30; D may be TRBD1 (6 bases). Trimming removed 3 bases at V and 5 bases at J, with 13 bases between. The CDR3 contains 13 residues. Germline CDR1 and CDR2: GTSNPN and SVGIG (reference sequence).

The chain links TRBV20-1 to TRBJ2-5, with unresolved D. In germline, CDR1 is DFQATT, CDR2 SNEGSKA (reference sequence). Deletions cut 1 base from V and 5 bases from J, with 5 bases between. This CDR3 region has 11 residues. The DNA of the CDR3 is TGCAGTGCTAGAGTTGGCGAGACCCAGTACTTC. Translating gives CSARVGETQYF.

The chain has TRBV2 and TRBJ2-1; D may be TRBD2 (6 bases). The CDR3 extends over 15 amino acids. The germline V gene encodes CDR1 SNHLY and CDR2 FYNNEI. The V end lost 2 bases, the J end lost 6 bases, and 14 bases lay between the germline ends. The CDR3 spells CASSEWDSIFNEQFF. CDR3 nucleotides: TGTGCCAGCAGTGAATGGGACTCCATTTTCAATGAGCAGTTCTTC.

The rearrangement uses TRBV28 and TRBJ2-7, with 8 bases aligning to TRBD1. The V gene end was trimmed by 5 bases and the J gene end by 2 bases; junction bases not matched to a gene: 2. There are 13 residues in the CDR3. The germline V gene encodes CDR1 MDHEN and CDR2 SYDVKM. This chain's CDR3 is CASSRQGPYEQYF. CDR3 sequence (DNA): TGTGCCAGCAGTAGACAGGGGCCCTACGAGCAGTACTTC.

The chain is built from TRBV10-3 and TRBJ2-3; 7 bases fit TRBD2. Per the germline V gene, CDR1 is ENHRY and CDR2 is SYGVKD. The trim removed 10 bases at V and 4 bases at J, leaving 14 bases unmatched. There are 15 residues in the CDR3. The CDR3 is CASRPLAVGADTQYF. Here the CDR3 DNA reads TGTGCCAGCCGACCCCTAGCGGTGGGGGCAGATACGCAGTATTTT.

The V and J genes are TRBV28 and TRBJ1-2; D call uncertain. CDR3 length: 13 amino acids. Germline V gene lookup returns CDR1 MDHEN and CDR2 SYDVKM. Trimming left V 5 bases short and J 7 bases short, with 14 bases between. The CDR3 spells CASSHDERSGYTF. The CDR3, as DNA: TGTGCCAGCAGTCACGATGAGAGAAGTGGCTACACCTTC.

This chain links TRBV13 with TRBJ1-1; TRBD1 matches at 8 bases. V lost 5 bases, J lost 1 base, and 9 bases stayed unmatched. Germline V gene data show CDR1 as PRHDT and CDR2 as FYEKMQ (reference sequence). The CDR3 covers 16 residues. As DNA, the CDR3 is TGTGCCAGCAGCGACCTGCAGGGGGCGCAGAACACTGAAGCTTTCTTT. Residues: CASSDLQGAQNTEAFF.

This chain uses TRBV6-6 with TRBJ1-2, with unresolved D. Germline loops: CDR1 MNHNY, CDR2 SVGAGI (reference sequence). This CDR3 region has 15 residues. Trimming cost V 3 bases and J 6 bases, with 17 bases left between them. CDR3 DNA: TGTGCCAGCAGTTATTCGATATCGGGTTCGGATGGCTACACCTTC. Encoded protein: CASSYSISGSDGYTF.

This clone has a single count. J is TRBJ1-1 and V is TRBV4-1, with D possibly matching TRBD1 (5 bases). Germline loops: CDR1 MGHRA, CDR2 YSYEKL. This CDR3 is built from 16 residues. V lost 1 base, J lost 1 base, and 13 bases lay in between. CDR3 DNA sequence: TGCGCCAGCAGCCAAGGGGAGGGAGGGGCGAACACTGAAGCTTTCTTT. It is translated as CASSQGEGGANTEAFF.

The chain has TRBV29-1 and TRBJ1-2; D unresolved. Germline assignment: CDR1 SQVTM and CDR2 ANQGSEA. CDR3 length equals 12 residues. Trimming removed 6 bases at V and 4 bases at J, with 12 bases between. This chain's CDR3 is CSVGESGYGYTF. The CDR3 nucleotides are TGCAGCGTCGGGGAAAGCGGCTATGGCTACACCTTC.

The chain carries TRBV7-9 and TRBJ2-2; TRBD2 agrees at 10 bases. V lost 2 bases to trimming and J lost 2 bases; unmatched junction nucleotides: 11. The CDR3 is 19 residues long. Germline V gene sequence: CDR1 SEHNR, CDR2 FQNEAQ (reference sequence). The CDR3 sequence: CASSLPSGGAPANTGELFF. The CDR3 DNA reads as TGTGCCAGCAGCTTACCTAGCGGGGGCGCCCCGGCTAACACCGGGGAGCTGTTTTTT.

The chain joins TRBV7-8 to TRBJ2-1; a weak D match, TRBD1 (8 bases). V lost 5 bases, J lost 14 bases, and 16 bases lay in between. The CDR3 loop spans 12 amino acids. The V gene's germline CDR1 is SGHVS and CDR2 FQNEAQ. CDR3 nucleotides: TGTGCCAGCAGCGCGGGGGACAGGTCTGAGTTCTTC. Protein: CASSAGDRSEFF.